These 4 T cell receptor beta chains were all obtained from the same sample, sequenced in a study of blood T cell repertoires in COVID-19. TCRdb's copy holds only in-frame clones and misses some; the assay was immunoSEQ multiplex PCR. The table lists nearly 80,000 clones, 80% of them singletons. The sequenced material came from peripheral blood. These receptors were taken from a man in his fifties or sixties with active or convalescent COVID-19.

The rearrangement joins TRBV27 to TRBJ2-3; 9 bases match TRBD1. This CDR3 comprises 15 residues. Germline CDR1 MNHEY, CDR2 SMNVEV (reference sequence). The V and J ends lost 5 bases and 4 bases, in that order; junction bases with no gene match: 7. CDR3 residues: CASSTGTGFSDTQYF. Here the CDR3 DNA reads TGTGCCAGCAGTACCGGGACAGGGTTTTCAGATACGCAGTATTTT.

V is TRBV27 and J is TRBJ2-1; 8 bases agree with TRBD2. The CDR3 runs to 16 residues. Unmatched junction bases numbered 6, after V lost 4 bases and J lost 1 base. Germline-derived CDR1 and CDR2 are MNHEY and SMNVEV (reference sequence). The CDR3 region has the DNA TGTGCCAGCAGTTACCGGGGGGGGCTTTCCTACAATGAGCAGTTCTTC. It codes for CASSYRGGLSYNEQFF.

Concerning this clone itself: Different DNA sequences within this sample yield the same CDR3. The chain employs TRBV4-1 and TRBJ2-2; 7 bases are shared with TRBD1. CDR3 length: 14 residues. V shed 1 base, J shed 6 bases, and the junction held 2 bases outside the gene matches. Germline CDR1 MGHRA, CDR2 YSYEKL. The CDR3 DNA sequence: TGCGCCAGCAGCCAAGGTCAGGGGGCCGGGGAGCTGTTTTTT. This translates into CASSQGQGAGELFF.

The DNA for the CDR3 is TGCGCCAGCAGCTTAGGGACTGACTACTTCTCTGGGGCCAACGTCCTGACTTTC. Encoded protein: CASSLGTDYFSGANVLTF. The chain combines TRBV5-1 with TRBJ2-6; weak D call: TRBD2 (6 bases). The V gene's germline CDR1 is SGHRS and CDR2 YFSETQ. The V gene lost 2 bases and the J gene lost 0 bases, with 15 bases spanning the gap. There are 18 residues in the CDR3.